The 4 T cell receptor beta chains given below trace back to one sample, sequenced in a study of beta chain features in type 1 diabetes. Their specific antigens are unknown. Overall study findings and caveats: In every one of the four CD4+ subsets, TCRB CDR3s were moderately but significantly shorter in Type 1 diabetes patients.

Expressed TCRB transcripts were sequenced, since all the RNA that had been isolated was reverse transcribed. The table came from immunoSEQ multiplex PCR; TCRdb's copy has only in-frame clones and leaves some out. This table holds 640,000 or so clones, roughly 13% found once. The sequencing sample was made of naive CD4+ T cells from blood. The receptors come from a man between 18 and 35 years old with type 1 diabetes.

This clone was observed a few times. The chain has TRBV6-1 and TRBJ1-2, with D perhaps matching TRBD1 (6 bases). The germline V gene has CDR1 MNHNS and CDR2 SASEGT. CDR3 length: 13 amino acids. V was trimmed by 7 bases and J by 5 bases, leaving 14 bases between them. This chain's CDR3 is CASTDGRGYGYTF. CDR3 in DNA: TGTGCCAGCACCGACGGCAGGGGTTATGGCTACACCTTC.

About this clone: Other nucleotide sequences in the sample specify the same CDR3. J is TRBJ1-4 and V is TRBV6-5; 7 bases agree with TRBD1. CDR3 length: 15 amino acids. The V gene end was trimmed by 6 bases and the J gene end by 2 bases; junction bases not matched to a gene: 6. Germline CDR1 and CDR2: MNHEY and SVGAGI. CDR3 DNA sequence: TGTGCCAGCAGCCTTGGGACAGCGACTAATGAAAAACTGTTTTTT. Its protein product is CASSLGTATNEKLFF.

The chain is built from TRBV27 and TRBJ1-5, with 8 bases lining up with TRBD1. The CDR3 runs to 15 residues. Losses at the gene ends were 5 bases for V and 8 bases for J; bases not matched to a gene: 11. The V gene's germline CDR1 is MNHEY and CDR2 SMNVEV (reference sequence). In DNA, the CDR3 is TGTGCCAGCAGTGCGACAGGGGATGATGAAGAGCCCCAGCATTTT. This translates into CASSATGDDEEPQHF.

This sequence joins TRBV29-1 and TRBJ1-3; D gene uncertain. The germline gives CDR1 SQVTM, CDR2 ANQGSEA. The CDR3 extends over 13 amino acids. The germline V and J ends were trimmed by 4 bases and 3 bases, with 10 bases remaining between them. The CDR3 loop is CSVANSIGNTIYF. For the CDR3, the DNA is TGCAGCGTTGCGAATAGTATTGGAAACACCATATATTTT.